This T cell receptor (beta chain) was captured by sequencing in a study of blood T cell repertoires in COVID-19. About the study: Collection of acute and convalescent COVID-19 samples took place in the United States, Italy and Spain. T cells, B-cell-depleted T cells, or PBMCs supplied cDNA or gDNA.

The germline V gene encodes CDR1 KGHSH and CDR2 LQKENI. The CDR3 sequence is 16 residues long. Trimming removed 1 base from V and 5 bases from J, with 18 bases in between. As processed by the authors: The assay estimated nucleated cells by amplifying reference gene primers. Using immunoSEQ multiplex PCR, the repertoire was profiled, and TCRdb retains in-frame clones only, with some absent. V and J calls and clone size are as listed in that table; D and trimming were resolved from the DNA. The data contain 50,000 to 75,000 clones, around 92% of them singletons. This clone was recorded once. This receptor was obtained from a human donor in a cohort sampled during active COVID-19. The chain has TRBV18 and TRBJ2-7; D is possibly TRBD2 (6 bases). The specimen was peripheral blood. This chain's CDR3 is CASSPLNMKEGNEQYF. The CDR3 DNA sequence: TGTGCCAGCTCACCACTAAACATGAAGGAGGGTAACGAGCAGTACTTC.